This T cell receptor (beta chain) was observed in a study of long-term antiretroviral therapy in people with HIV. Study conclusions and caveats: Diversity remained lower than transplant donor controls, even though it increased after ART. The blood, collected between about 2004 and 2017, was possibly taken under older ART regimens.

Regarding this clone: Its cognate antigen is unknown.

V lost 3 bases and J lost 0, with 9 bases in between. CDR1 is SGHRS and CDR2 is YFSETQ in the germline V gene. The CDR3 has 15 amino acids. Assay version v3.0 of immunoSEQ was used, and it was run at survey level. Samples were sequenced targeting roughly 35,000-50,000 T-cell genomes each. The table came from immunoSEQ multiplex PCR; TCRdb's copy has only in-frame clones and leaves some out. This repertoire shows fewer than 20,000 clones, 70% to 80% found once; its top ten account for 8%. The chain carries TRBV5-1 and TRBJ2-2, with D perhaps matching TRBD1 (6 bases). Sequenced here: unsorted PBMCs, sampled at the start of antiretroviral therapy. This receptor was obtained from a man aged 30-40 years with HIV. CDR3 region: CASSSGQSNTGELFF. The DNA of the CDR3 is TGCGCCAGCAGCTCCGGACAGTCGAACACCGGGGAGCTGTTTTTT.